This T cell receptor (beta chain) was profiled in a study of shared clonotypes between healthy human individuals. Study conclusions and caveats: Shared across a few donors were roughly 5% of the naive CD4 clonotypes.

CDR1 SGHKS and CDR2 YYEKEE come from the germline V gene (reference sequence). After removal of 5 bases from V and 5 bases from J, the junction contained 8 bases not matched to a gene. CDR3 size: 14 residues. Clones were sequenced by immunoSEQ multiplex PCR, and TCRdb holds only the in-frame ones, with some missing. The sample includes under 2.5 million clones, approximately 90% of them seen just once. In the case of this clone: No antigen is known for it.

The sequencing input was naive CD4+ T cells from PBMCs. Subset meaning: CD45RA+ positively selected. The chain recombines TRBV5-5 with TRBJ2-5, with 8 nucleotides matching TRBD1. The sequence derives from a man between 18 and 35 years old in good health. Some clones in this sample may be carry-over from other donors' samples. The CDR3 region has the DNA TGTGCCAGCAGTCCAGGGGGCCGTGCGGAGACCCAGTACTTC. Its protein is CASSPGGRAETQYF.